This TCR beta chain is drawn from a study of blood T cell repertoires in COVID-19 (dated by TCRdb to 2018 to 2020). At the level of the whole study: Samples covering the acute and convalescent phases of COVID-19 were provided by collaborators in the United States, Italy and Spain. The prospective study material was composed of cDNA or gDNA derived from T cells, B-cell-depleted T cells, or PBMCs. Subjects who had been exposed to COVID-19, were actively infected with it, or had recovered from it provided the deeply sampled blood TCRbeta repertoires that made up the dataset. The repertoires were released in a freely available public database intended as a resource for research on the immune response to SARS-CoV-2. Samples came from the ongoing ImmuneRACE study (first 160 participants) plus 1,254 subjects from 6 global collaborators. The sample metadata nearly always contained a de-identified subject ID, COVID-19 status, age in years and sex. HLA class I and class II types, where available, came from metadata supplied by the sample provider rather than from assay-based typing. Overall results and qualifications from the work: The amount of clinical and demographic metadata varied by source and participant and was provided uncurated.

Here V drops 4 bases and J drops 0 bases, and the junction holds 7 bases not matched to any gene. The CDR3 sequence holds 17 residues, the cysteine and phenylalanine included. Only CDR3 DNA remains: 51 bases, in frame from the first base. For CDR1 and CDR2, the germline V gene lists SGHDT and YYEEEE. The immunoSEQ Assay, a bias-controlled multiplex PCR, was used to amplify TCRbeta CDR3 regions from genomic DNA. The paper's data handling went like this. Nucleated cell counts per sample were estimated from amplification of reference gene primers within the assay. To quantify the absolute abundance of each unique TCRbeta CDR3 rearrangement, sequence reads were collapsed and filtered. For each sample, productive Simpson clonality was calculated as the square root of Simpson's diversity index across productive rearrangements. The table was pulled from immuneACCESS by TCRdb, which kept in-frame rearrangements only. Such tables lose some clones; where checked, under half of the loss comes from unresolved V genes, and the rest has no known cause. V and J calls and clone size are as listed in that table; D and trimming were resolved from the DNA. A total of around 250,000 clones appear in this sample, approximately 85% of them only once. The top ten constitute 5.1% of the sample.

Concerning this clone: Its antigen has not been determined. No base quality values were provided; no much bigger clone lies one nucleotide off.

Whole blood was collected in K2EDTA tubes by collaborating institutions according to the institutions' own protocols. For TCRbeta analysis, collaborators shipped samples in one of three forms: frozen whole blood, isolated PBMCs, or DNA extracted from either of those sample types. This clonotype was sampled from a man aged 50 or older with active or convalescent COVID-19. Sequences were obtained from peripheral blood. Recombination connected TRBV5-6 to TRBJ1-6; 7 nucleotides in the junction match TRBD1. The CDR3 corresponds to CASSEYRGSSYNSPLHF. The bases read TGTGCCAGCAGCGAATACAGGGGAAGCTCCTATAATTCACCCCTCCACTTT.